These 2 T cell receptor beta chains were all obtained from the same sample, sequenced in a study of cytomegalovirus exposure and HLA in healthy donors. TCRdb keeps only in-frame clones here, not all; method: immunoSEQ multiplex PCR. The data show over 250,000 clones, 80% to 90% seen once. The material sequenced was PBMCs. The origin of the receptors is a woman aged 18-35 years in good health and CMV-seronegative.

The chain combines TRBV10-2 with TRBJ2-3, with a possible D match to TRBD1 (5 bases). Germline V gene lookup returns CDR1 WSHSY and CDR2 SAAADI. V was trimmed by 8 bases and J by 4 bases, leaving 13 bases between them. This CDR3 has 13 residues. The CDR3 region has the DNA TGCGCCAGCTCCGACAGAGCCTCAGATACGCAGTATTTT. Its translation: CASSDRASDTQYF.

The chain employs TRBV10-3 and TRBJ1-1; 11 bases align to TRBD1. This CDR3 comprises 13 residues. CDR1 is ENHRY and CDR2 is SYGVKD in the germline V gene. V lost 6 bases to trimming and J lost 5 bases; unmatched junction nucleotides: 2. CDR3 region: CAIRGQGGTEAFF. The CDR3 DNA is TGTGCCATCAGGGGACAGGGGGGGACTGAAGCTTTCTTT.